The 16 T cell receptor beta chains reported below all come from one sample, sequenced in a study of blood T cell repertoires in COVID-19. Profiled with immunoSEQ multiplex PCR; TCRdb holds only in-frame clones, not every one. Here the sample spans some 300,000 clones, about 88% being singletons. Sequencing was carried out using peripheral blood. Receptors originate from a man in his 70s with acute or convalescent COVID-19.

The genes are TRBV9 and TRBJ1-6; tentatively, D is TRBD1 (5 bases). There are 13 residues in the CDR3. Germline V lookup: CDR1 SGDLS, CDR2 YYNGEE. The V gene lost 0 bases and the J gene lost 7 bases, with 5 bases spanning the gap. CDR3 DNA: TGTGCCAGCAGCGTAGAGGGGAATTCACCCCTCCACTTT. This translates into CASSVEGNSPLHF.

This clone has a handful of counts. CDR3 sequence reads: CASSSSGTGVSYNEQFF. The CDR3 DNA reads TGTGCCAGCAGTTCCTCCGGGACAGGGGTCTCCTACAATGAGCAGTTCTTC. The rearrangement joins TRBV28 to TRBJ2-1, with 10 bases lining up with TRBD1. J was trimmed by 0 bases and V by 4 bases; bases with no gene match: 6. The CDR3 extends over 17 amino acids. Germline V CDR1 and CDR2: MDHEN, SYDVKM.

V is TRBV19 and J is TRBJ1-4; TRBD1 matches 7 bases. Trimming cost V 10 bases and J 4 bases; bases outside gene matches: 12. The CDR3 is made up of 15 amino acids. CDR1 is LNHDA, CDR2 SQIVND, per germline (reference sequence). In nucleotides, the CDR3 is TGTGCCACCACCAACCGGGACAGCATTAATGAAAAACTGTTTTTT. This encodes CATTNRDSINEKLFF.

V and J are TRBV2 and TRBJ2-1, with 14 bases that match TRBD2. Per the germline V gene, CDR1 is SNHLY and CDR2 is FYNNEI. Trimming cost V 2 bases and J 1 base; bases outside gene matches: 13. The CDR3 contains 21 residues. CDR3: CASSETYGTSGRGGSYNEQFF. The CDR3 DNA follows: TGTGCCAGCAGTGAAACCTACGGGACTAGCGGGAGAGGTGGTTCCTACAATGAGCAGTTCTTC.

This chain connects TRBV29-1 to TRBJ1-2; possible D gene TRBD1, 6 bases. CDR3 length equals 14 residues. The germline CDR1 and CDR2 sequences are SQVTM and ANQGSEA. V dropped 3 bases and J dropped 5 bases, with 16 bases sitting between them. This CDR3 reads CSVEAGQNRYGYTF. CDR3 bases: TGCAGCGTTGAGGCAGGACAGAACCGTTATGGCTACACCTTC.

The chain employs TRBV28 and TRBJ1-2; tentatively, D is TRBD1 (6 bases). Trimming shortened V by 3 bases and J by 4 bases, and 15 bases separated the two germline ends. CDR1 and CDR2 from the germline V gene are MDHEN and SYDVKM. The CDR3 length is 15 residues. CDR3 region: CASSLRGRQVYGYTF. CDR3 coding DNA: TGTGCCAGCAGTTTGAGGGGTCGACAGGTCTATGGCTACACCTTC.

Only one count was recorded for this clone. This rearrangement joins TRBV5-4 to TRBJ1-4; a possible D gene is TRBD1 (5 bases). Germline V CDR1 and CDR2: SGHNT, YYREEE (reference sequence). This CDR3 spans 16 amino acids. Trimming pared 2 bases from V and 5 bases from J, leaving 16 bases between. The CDR3 is CASSLEARGQNEKLFF. In nucleotides, the CDR3 is TGTGCCAGCAGCTTAGAAGCAAGGGGCCAAAATGAAAAACTGTTTTTT.

This rearrangement joins TRBV5-1 to TRBJ1-1; TRBD1 aligns across 11 bases. The CDR3 totals 15 residues. Trimming took 5 bases from V and 3 from J; bases not matched to a gene: 6. The germline gives CDR1 SGHRS, CDR2 YFSETQ. The CDR3 bases are TGCGCCAGCAGTTGGACAGGGGGCTTTGACACTGAAGCTTTCTTT. Translated, it gives CASSWTGGFDTEAFF.

This chain connects TRBV19 to TRBJ2-3; no clear D gene. The CDR3 length is 12 residues. Germline CDR1 LNHDA, CDR2 SQIVND (reference sequence). V lost 5 bases and J 0 bases, leaving 3 bases between the germline ends. The chain's CDR3 is CASSLSTDTQYF. CDR3 DNA: TGTGCCAGTAGTCTTAGCACAGATACGCAGTATTTT.

This chain links TRBV19 with TRBJ1-1; D perhaps matches TRBD1 (5 bases). This CDR3 comprises 16 residues. Germline assignment: CDR1 LNHDA and CDR2 SQIVND (reference sequence). Trimming cost V 7 bases and J 0 bases, with 18 bases left between them. The CDR3 DNA follows: TGTGCCAGTACCCAACGCGGGGGGTATGTGAACACTGAAGCTTTCTTT. Translation: CASTQRGGYVNTEAFF.

The chain is built from TRBV10-3 and TRBJ2-3; tentatively, D is TRBD1 (5 bases). Trimming pared 7 bases from V and 1 base from J, leaving 15 bases between. Germline loops: CDR1 ENHRY, CDR2 SYGVKD. The CDR3 runs 15 residues. The CDR3 spells CAIKEWGEGTDTQYF. The CDR3, as DNA: TGTGCCATCAAAGAATGGGGCGAGGGCACAGATACGCAGTATTTT.

This chain uses TRBV7-8 with TRBJ2-1; 9 bases are a match to TRBD2. The CDR3 has 14 amino acids. Trimming at V came to 5 bases and at J to 9 bases, leaving 8 bases not matched to a gene. CDR1 SGHVS and CDR2 FQNEAQ come from the germline V gene. DNA of the CDR3: TGTGCCAGCAGCCCCTCAGGTAGCGGGGGTGAGCAGTTCTTC. It codes for CASSPSGSGGEQFF.

This clone occurred once. The chain couples TRBV28 to TRBJ2-1, with 11 bases fitting TRBD2. V dropped 2 bases and J dropped 7; count of bases not matched to a gene: 4. Germline CDR1 reads MDHEN; CDR2 reads SYDVKM. The CDR3 contains 15 residues. The CDR3 loop is CASSLLSGRGNEQFF. The CDR3 DNA reads TGTGCCAGCAGTTTACTTAGCGGGAGGGGTAATGAGCAGTTCTTC.

The J gene is TRBJ2-1, the V gene TRBV19; 11 bases fit TRBD2. Germline trimming cut 4 bases from V and 8 bases from J; bases unmatched to any gene: 19. Germline lookup yields CDR1 LNHDA and CDR2 SQIVND (reference sequence). The CDR3 is 19 amino acids. The CDR3 DNA is TGTGCCAGTAGTACCCGAGGTAGCGGGAGGGCCCTCGCCGGCCATGAGCAGTTCTTC. Translation gives CASSTRGSGRALAGHEQFF.

The chain uses TRBV3-1 (or the pseudogene TRBV3-2) and TRBJ1-1; no firm D call. The germline V and J ends were trimmed by 4 bases and 5 bases, with 8 bases remaining between them. The CDR3 runs to 12 residues. The germline V gene encodes CDR1 LGHDT and CDR2 YNNKEL (reference sequence). The DNA of the CDR3 is TGTGCCAGCAGCCCTCGGGGTACTGAAGCTTTCTTT. Residues: CASSPRGTEAFF.

The chain has TRBV5-1 and TRBJ2-3; D gene uncertain. CDR1 and CDR2 from the germline V gene are SGHRS and YFSETQ. Between the trimmed V and J ends, which lost 0 bases and 2 bases, there was a span of 7 bases. This CDR3 comprises 14 residues. CDR3 sequence reads: CASSLASYTDTQYF. DNA of the CDR3: TGCGCCAGCAGCTTGGCGAGCTACACAGATACGCAGTATTTT.